This T cell receptor (beta chain) emerged from a study of regulatory T cells in long-lasting Graves disease. Study at large: Those with persistent Graves' disease had received antithyroid drugs for over 5 years with positive TSH receptor antibodies.

With regard to this clonotype: Its antigen is undetermined.

V was cut by 2 bases and J by 7 bases, with 11 bases left in between. Germline V gene data show CDR1 as GTSNPN and CDR2 as SVGIG (reference sequence). The CDR3 contains 13 residues. Time point of the sample: persistent/refractory GD, antithyroid drugs over 5 years with positive TRAb. After RNA was extracted from PBMCs, the TCR library was made from it. In Xi'an, China, an endocrinology department was the source of patients. Sequencing libraries for TCR beta were prepared with iRepertoire HTBI primers and Arm-PCR of CDR3 regions. MiXCR was run by TCRdb on the multiplex PCR reads, yielding one entry per CDR3 protein. The repertoire has about 420,000 distinct CDR3 sequences, around 20% of them found once; the top ten carry about a quarter. Regarding the study as a whole: Thyroid tissue was not sampled; only peripheral blood was. Favoring TRBV28, TRBJ1-2 and TRBJ2-5 was a feature seen in persistent disease.

The chain joins TRBV30 to TRBJ1-4, with D possibly matching TRBD1 (5 bases). Sequencing used peripheral blood mononuclear cells (PBMCs), obtained when the disease was refractory, from a patient treated with antithyroid drugs. The TCR comes from a female donor with Graves disease. The CDR3 protein is CAWSLGGVEKLFF. The DNA of the CDR3 is TGTGCCTGGAGTCTTGGGGGGGTTGAAAAACTGTTTTTT. Supplemented by reference TRBV30 and TRBJ1-4, the full variable domain reads SQTIHQWPATLVQPVGSPLSLECTVEGTSNPNLYWYRQAAGRGLQLLFYSVGIGQISSEVPQNLSASRPQDRQFILSSKKLLLSDSGFYLCAWSLGGVEKLFFGSGTQLSVL.